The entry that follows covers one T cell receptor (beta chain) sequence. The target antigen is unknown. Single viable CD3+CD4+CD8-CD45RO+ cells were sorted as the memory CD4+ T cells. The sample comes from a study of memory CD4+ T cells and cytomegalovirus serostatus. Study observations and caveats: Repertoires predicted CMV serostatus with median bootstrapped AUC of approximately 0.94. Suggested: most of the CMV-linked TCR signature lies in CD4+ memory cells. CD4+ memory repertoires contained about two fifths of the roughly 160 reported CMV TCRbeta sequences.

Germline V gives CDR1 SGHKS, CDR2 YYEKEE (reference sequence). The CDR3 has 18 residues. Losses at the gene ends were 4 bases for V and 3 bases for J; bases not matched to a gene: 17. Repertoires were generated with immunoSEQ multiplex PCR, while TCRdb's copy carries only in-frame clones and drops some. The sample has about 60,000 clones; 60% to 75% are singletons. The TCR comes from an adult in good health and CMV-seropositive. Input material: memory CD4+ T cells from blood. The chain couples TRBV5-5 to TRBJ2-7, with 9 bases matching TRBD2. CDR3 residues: CASSSGRLAGSPFYEQYF. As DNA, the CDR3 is TGTGCCAGCAGCAGCGGCCGGCTAGCGGGGAGCCCATTCTACGAGCAGTACTTC. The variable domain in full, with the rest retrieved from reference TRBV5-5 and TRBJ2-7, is DAGVTQSPTHLIKTRGQQVTLRCSPISGHKSVSWYQQVLGQGPQFIFQYYEKEERGRGNFPDRFSARQFPNYSSELNVNALLLGDSALYLCASSSGRLAGSPFYEQYFGPGTRLTVT.